The 28 T cell receptor beta chains below all came from one sample that was sequenced in a study of Ad26.COV2.S vaccination and SARS-CoV-2 variants. TCRdb's table, derived via immunoSEQ multiplex PCR, lists solely in-frame clones and lacks some. The sample has 510,000 or so clones, approximately 90% seen once. Treatment of the sample: roughly 20 received Ad26.COV2.S at low or high dose, single or two shots; roughly 5 received placebo; per-sample allocation not given. Repertoires come from day 63 after the first vaccine or placebo injection. Sequencing was performed on peripheral blood, taken in a trial of Ad26.COV2.S vaccine versus placebo. The receptors derive from a person between 18 and 65 years old who received the Ad26.COV2.S COVID-19 vaccine or a placebo.

The rearrangement links TRBV7-9 to TRBJ2-1, with D tentatively TRBD1 (6 bases). Trimming took off 5 bases at V and 2 bases at J, with 13 bases between the two ends. Germline assignment: CDR1 SEHNR and CDR2 FQNEAQ (reference sequence). The CDR3 totals 15 residues. The CDR3 here is CASSRRRGTYNEQFF. CDR3 nucleotides: TGTGCCAGCAGCAGACGCAGGGGCACCTACAATGAGCAGTTCTTC.

The chain joins TRBV7-3 to TRBJ2-7, with TRBD1 identical over 7 bases. The CDR3 loop spans 16 amino acids. J gave up 6 bases and V 5 bases, and 16 bases lay outside the gene matches. Germline assignment: CDR1 SGHTA and CDR2 FQGTGA. The CDR3 DNA is TGTGCCAGCAGCGACCCTATCACAGGGGACCCAGGCGAGCAGTACTTC. It specifies CASSDPITGDPGEQYF.

The chain uses TRBV7-2 and TRBJ2-1; TRBD2 matches 8 bases. The CDR3 is 14 amino acids. The V and J ends lost 1 base and 6 bases, in that order; junction bases with no gene match: 2. Germline CDR1 reads SGHTA; CDR2 reads FQGNSA. In DNA, the CDR3 is TGTGCCAGCAGCTTAGGTCTAGCGGGCAATGAGCAGTTCTTC. This gives the protein CASSLGLAGNEQFF.

The chain uses TRBV7-3 and TRBJ2-3; 8 bases match TRBD2. Germline V lookup: CDR1 SGHTA, CDR2 FQGTGA. The CDR3 extends over 18 amino acids. Trimming took 2 bases from V and 2 from J; bases not matched to a gene: 12. The CDR3 DNA reads as TGTGCCAGCAGCTTAGAGTCCCCTCTAGCGGGCACCACAGATACGCAGTATTTT. This gives the protein CASSLESPLAGTTDTQYF.

This clone turned up a few times. V gene TRBV7-9 combines with J gene TRBJ1-2; no clear D. The CDR3 runs 12 residues. V was shortened by 4 bases and J by 8 bases, with 11 bases between the two germline ends. Germline CDR1 and CDR2: SEHNR and FQNEAQ (reference sequence). CDR3 in amino acids: CASSSIDPGYTF. DNA for the CDR3: TGTGCCAGCAGCTCGATCGATCCGGGCTACACCTTC.

This chain links TRBV5-1 with TRBJ2-7, with 9 bases fitting TRBD2. V dropped 0 bases and J dropped 5; count of bases not matched to a gene: 3. The CDR3 has 14 amino acids. Germline CDR1 reads SGHRS; CDR2 reads YFSETQ. The CDR3: CASSLERGADEQYF. The CDR3 DNA reads TGCGCCAGCAGCTTGGAGCGGGGGGCGGACGAGCAGTACTTC. Together with reference TRBV5-1 and TRBJ2-7, the CDR3 gives the full variable domain: KAGVTQTPRYLIKTRGQQVTLSCSPISGHRSVSWYQQTPGQGLQFLFEYFSETQRNKGNFPGRFSGRQFSNSRSEMNVSTLELGDSALYLCASSLERGADEQYFGPGTRLTVT.

This clone has only a few counts. V usage is TRBV4-3 and J usage is TRBJ2-5, with D hard to call. Germline V gene data show CDR1 as LGHNA and CDR2 as YSLEER. Trimming took 1 base from V and 0 from J, leaving 6 bases between them. The CDR3 consists of 14 residues. Here the CDR3 DNA reads TGCGCCAGCAGCCAAGGACGGAACCAAGAGACCCAGTACTTC. Amino acids: CASSQGRNQETQYF.

The chain employs TRBV29-1 and TRBJ2-1; D is unresolved. Germline values: CDR1 SQVTM, CDR2 ANQGSEA. V lost 6 bases and J lost 10, with 16 bases in between. This CDR3 has 12 residues. CDR3 residues: CSVLRATQEQFF. CDR3 nucleotide sequence: TGCAGCGTCCTTCGGGCCACACAAGAGCAGTTCTTC.

The chain carries TRBV27 and TRBJ1-2, with 7 bases fitting TRBD1. With V trimmed by 6 bases and J by 2 bases, 9 bases remained unmatched. CDR3 length: 15 amino acids. Per the germline V gene, CDR1 is MNHEY and CDR2 is SMNVEV (reference sequence). This CDR3 reads CASSLQTGRNYGYTF. The CDR3 DNA reads TGTGCCAGCAGCCTCCAGACAGGGAGGAACTATGGCTACACCTTC.

The chain employs TRBV4-1 and TRBJ1-5; D possibly corresponds to TRBD1 (5 bases). The V and J ends lost 1 base and 4 bases respectively, with 14 bases between them. From germline, CDR1 is MGHRA and CDR2 YSYEKL. The CDR3 is 16 amino acids. CDR3 in DNA: TGCGCCAGCAGCCAAGGGGCCCAGGGAAGAAATCAGCCCCAGCATTTT. This translates into CASSQGAQGRNQPQHF.

The chain employs TRBV7-8 and TRBJ2-1, with unresolved D. Trimming took off 3 bases at V and 2 bases at J, with 8 bases between the two ends. The CDR3 has 14 residues. The germline V gene encodes CDR1 SGHVS and CDR2 FQNEAQ. Written as DNA, the CDR3 is TGTGCCAGCAGCTTTCGGCAGGCCTACAATGAGCAGTTCTTC. This translates into CASSFRQAYNEQFF.

V and J are TRBV7-2 and TRBJ2-1; TRBD2 matches at 9 bases. V trimming: 1 base; J trimming: 8 bases; junction bases outside the gene matches: 12. The CDR3 runs 17 residues. Germline values: CDR1 SGHTA, CDR2 FQGNSA. The CDR3 DNA sequence: TGTGCCAGCAGCTTAGTTGGGGCGGGAGGGCCCAGGGATGAGCAGTTCTTC. It yields the protein CASSLVGAGGPRDEQFF.

The V gene is TRBV27, the J gene TRBJ2-2; TRBD2 agrees at 8 bases. V lost 5 bases, J lost 5 bases, and 4 bases stayed unmatched. The CDR3 contains 14 residues. Germline V gene lookup returns CDR1 MNHEY and CDR2 SMNVEV (reference sequence). The CDR3 DNA reads as TGTGCCAGCAGTCGGCTAGCGGGTACCGGGGAGCTGTTTTTT. It is translated as CASSRLAGTGELFF.

The chain employs TRBV19 and TRBJ2-1, with D tentatively TRBD2 (6 bases). Trimming cost V 3 bases and J 4 bases, with 13 bases left between them. The germline gives CDR1 LNHDA, CDR2 SQIVND (reference sequence). The CDR3 runs 15 residues. CDR3: CASSMAGSRYNEQFF. For the CDR3, the DNA is TGTGCCAGTAGTATGGCGGGATCCCGGTACAATGAGCAGTTCTTC. The variable domain in full, with the rest retrieved from reference TRBV19 and TRBJ2-1, is DGGITQSPKYLFRKEGQNVTLSCEQNLNHDAMYWYRQDPGQGLRLIYYSQIVNDFQKGDIAEGYSVSREKKESFPLTVTSAQKNPTAFYLCASSMAGSRYNEQFFGPGTRLTVL.

To note about this clone: This specimen includes other DNA sequences encoding the same CDR3. The rearrangement joins TRBV10-3 to TRBJ1-5; 7 positions agree with TRBD1. V was pared by 6 bases and J by 2 bases, with 1 base of the junction left unmatched. Germline V CDR1 and CDR2: ENHRY, SYGVKD. CDR3 length equals 13 residues. CDR3 loop: CAISGTGNQPQHF. The CDR3 DNA follows: TGTGCCATCAGCGGGACAGGCAATCAGCCCCAGCATTTT.

The V gene is TRBV6-5, the J gene TRBJ1-5, with D possibly being TRBD1 (5 bases). V was trimmed by 6 bases and J by 5 bases, leaving 11 bases between them. The germline V gene has CDR1 MNHEY and CDR2 SVGAGI. The CDR3 length is 13 residues. The CDR3 region has the DNA TGTGCCAGCAGCCTGGGAGGGGATCAGCCCCAGCATTTT. Translated, it gives CASSLGGDQPQHF.

This sequence joins TRBV7-2 and TRBJ2-1; D is possibly TRBD1 (8 bases). Trimming removed 2 bases at V and 8 bases at J, with 16 bases between. The CDR3 is 15 amino acids. CDR1 is SGHTA, CDR2 FQGNSA, per germline. CDR3 sequence reads: CASSLPGQGGHEQFF. CDR3 coding DNA: TGTGCCAGCAGCTTACCCGGACAGGGAGGGCATGAGCAGTTCTTC.

The chain has TRBV5-1 and TRBJ2-6; maybe TRBD2 (6 bases). Germline V lookup: CDR1 SGHRS, CDR2 YFSETQ. The CDR3 has 20 residues. V shed 4 bases and J shed 2 bases, with 25 bases lying between them. CDR3 DNA: TGCGCCAGCAGCGCTTCGCTTGCGGGGAGGATATCGCCTGGGGCCAACGTCCTGACTTTC. Its translation is CASSASLAGRISPGANVLTF.

The chain joins TRBV7-9 to TRBJ2-1; D is unclear. Germline CDR1 is SEHNR and CDR2 is FQNEAQ (reference sequence). This CDR3 has 15 residues. With 5 bases removed from V and 3 bases from J, the gap between germline ends came to 14 bases. Here the CDR3 DNA reads TGTGCCAGCAGCGCCAGAGTATCCTTCTACAATGAGCAGTTCTTC. Translation: CASSARVSFYNEQFF.

This clone turned up a few times. The CDR3, as DNA: TGCGCCAGCAGGCAAGGGGTGATCAGGGTCTACGAGCAGTACTTC. Its translation is CASRQGVIRVYEQYF. The V gene is TRBV5-1, the J gene TRBJ2-7; D may be TRBD1 (5 bases). Germline assignment: CDR1 SGHRS and CDR2 YFSETQ. V dropped 5 bases and J dropped 3 bases, with 18 bases sitting between them. The CDR3 is 15 amino acids. Variable domain in full (rest from reference TRBV5-1 and TRBJ2-7): KAGVTQTPRYLIKTRGQQVTLSCSPISGHRSVSWYQQTPGQGLQFLFEYFSETQRNKGNFPGRFSGRQFSNSRSEMNVSTLELGDSALYLCASRQGVIRVYEQYFGPGTRLTVT.

The V gene is TRBV24-1, the J gene TRBJ2-1; 8 bases map to TRBD2. CDR3 size: 15 residues. V gave up 4 bases and J gave up 9 bases; unmatched junction bases: 10. In germline, CDR1 is KGHDR, CDR2 SFDVKD. The CDR3 sequence is CATSEHGRAQVEQFF. The DNA for the CDR3 is TGTGCCACCAGTGAGCACGGGAGGGCCCAAGTTGAGCAGTTCTTC.

The gene calls are TRBV19 and TRBJ1-1, with a weak D call TRBD1 (6 bases). Deletions cut 7 bases from V and 2 bases from J, with 20 bases between. This CDR3 region has 16 residues. The germline gives CDR1 LNHDA, CDR2 SQIVND (reference sequence). In DNA form, the CDR3 reads TGTGCCAGTATGGGGGGCCCAGCAAACTTAAACACTGAAGCTTTCTTT. Protein sequence: CASMGGPANLNTEAFF.

The V gene is TRBV10-3, the J gene TRBJ2-7, with D hard to call. Germline CDR1 and CDR2: ENHRY and SYGVKD. The CDR3 contains 12 residues. V was trimmed by 6 bases and J by 1 base, leaving 7 bases between them. The CDR3 loop is CAIRDGSYEQYF. DNA of the CDR3: TGTGCCATCAGAGATGGGTCCTACGAGCAGTACTTC.

The rearrangement uses TRBV6-2 or TRBV6-3 and TRBJ2-7, with unresolved D. The CDR3 totals 16 residues. Per germline, CDR1 MNHEY and CDR2 SVGEGT. The V end lost 0 bases, the J end lost 2 bases, and 14 bases lay between the germline ends. The DNA for the CDR3 is TGTGCCAGCAGTTACTCGATTGGGTCTCCAGCCTACGAGCAGTACTTC. Amino acid sequence: CASSYSIGSPAYEQYF.

CDR3 residues: CASSAREIGETQYF. The CDR3 nucleotides read TGTGCCAGCAGTGCGAGGGAGATCGGGGAGACCCAGTACTTC. The chain recombines TRBV2 with TRBJ2-5, with D possibly matching TRBD2 (5 bases). CDR1 is SNHLY, CDR2 FYNNEI, per germline. The CDR3 has 14 residues. Deletions cut 4 bases from V and 5 bases from J, with 14 bases between.

V is TRBV2 and J is TRBJ1-4, with D possibly matching TRBD1 (6 bases). Trimming removed 5 bases from V and 4 bases from J, with 11 bases in between. Germline V gene lookup returns CDR1 SNHLY and CDR2 FYNNEI. The CDR3 loop spans 14 amino acids. For the CDR3, the DNA is TGTGCCAGCAGTATCAGGGGAGTTAATGAAAAACTGTTTTTT. As protein: CASSIRGVNEKLFF.

The chain combines TRBV19 with TRBJ2-7; D is possibly TRBD1 (5 bases). This CDR3 comprises 13 residues. The germline gives CDR1 LNHDA, CDR2 SQIVND (reference sequence). Trimming cost V 5 bases and J 3 bases, with 11 bases left between them. CDR3 residues: CASSFQGSYEQYF. The CDR3 nucleotides read TGTGCCAGTAGTTTCCAGGGAAGCTACGAGCAGTACTTC.

The chain combines TRBV6-2 or TRBV6-3 with TRBJ2-3; D not certain. The CDR3 has 13 amino acids. Germline values: CDR1 MNHEY, CDR2 SVGEGT. V was shortened by 5 bases and J by 5 bases, with 11 bases between the two germline ends. The CDR3 DNA reads as TGTGCCAGCAGTCTAATAGAGAAAGATACGCAGTATTTT. Translation gives CASSLIEKDTQYF.